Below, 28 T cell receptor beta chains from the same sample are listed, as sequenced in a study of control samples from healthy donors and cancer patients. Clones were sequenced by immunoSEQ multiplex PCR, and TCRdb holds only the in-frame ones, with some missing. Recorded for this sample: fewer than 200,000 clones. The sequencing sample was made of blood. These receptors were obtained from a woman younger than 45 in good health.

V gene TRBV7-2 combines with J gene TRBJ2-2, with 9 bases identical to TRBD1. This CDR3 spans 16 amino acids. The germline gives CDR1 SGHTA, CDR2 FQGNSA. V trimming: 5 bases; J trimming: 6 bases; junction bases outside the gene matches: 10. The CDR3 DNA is TGTGCCAGCAGCAACTCCCCCCGACAGGGGGCCGGGGAGCTGTTTTTT. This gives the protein CASSNSPRQGAGELFF. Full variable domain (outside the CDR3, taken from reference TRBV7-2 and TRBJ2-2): GAGVSQSPSNKVTEKGKDVELRCDPISGHTALYWYRQSLGQGLEFLIYFQGNSAPDKSGLPSDRFSAERTGGSVSTLTIQRTQQEDSAVYLCASSNSPRQGAGELFFGEGSRLTVL.

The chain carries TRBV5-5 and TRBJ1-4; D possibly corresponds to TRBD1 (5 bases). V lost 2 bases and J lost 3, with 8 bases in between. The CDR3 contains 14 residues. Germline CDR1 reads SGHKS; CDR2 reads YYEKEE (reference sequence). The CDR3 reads CASSFWGANEKLFF. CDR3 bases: TGTGCCAGCAGCTTTTGGGGGGCTAATGAAAAACTGTTTTTT.

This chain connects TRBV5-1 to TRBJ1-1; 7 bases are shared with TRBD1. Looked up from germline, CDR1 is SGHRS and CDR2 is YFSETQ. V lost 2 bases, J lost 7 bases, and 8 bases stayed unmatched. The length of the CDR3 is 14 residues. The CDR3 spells CASSFAGQRVEAFF. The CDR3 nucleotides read TGCGCCAGCAGCTTTGCGGGACAGCGCGTTGAAGCTTTCTTT.

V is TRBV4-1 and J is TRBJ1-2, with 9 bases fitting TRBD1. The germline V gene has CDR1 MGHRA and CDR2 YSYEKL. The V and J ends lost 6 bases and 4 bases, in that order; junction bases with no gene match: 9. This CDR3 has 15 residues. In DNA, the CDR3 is TGCGCCAGCAGAGACGCCGGGACAGGGTCCTATGGCTACACCTTC. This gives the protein CASRDAGTGSYGYTF.

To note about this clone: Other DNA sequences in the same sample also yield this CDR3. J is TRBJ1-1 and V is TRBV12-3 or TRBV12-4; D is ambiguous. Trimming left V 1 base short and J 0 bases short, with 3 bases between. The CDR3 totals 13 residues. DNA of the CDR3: TGTGCCAGCAGTTTAGGTTTGAACACTGAAGCTTTCTTT. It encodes CASSLGLNTEAFF.

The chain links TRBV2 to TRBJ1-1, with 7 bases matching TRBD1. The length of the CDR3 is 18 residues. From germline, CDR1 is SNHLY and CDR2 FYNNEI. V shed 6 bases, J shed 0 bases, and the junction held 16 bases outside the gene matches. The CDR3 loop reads CASSRDSPSVTMNTEAFF. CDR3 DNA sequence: TGTGCCAGCAGCCGGGACAGCCCGTCCGTTACCATGAACACTGAAGCTTTCTTT. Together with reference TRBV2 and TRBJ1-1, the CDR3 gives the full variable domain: EPEVTQTPSHQVTQMGQEVILRCVPISNHLYFYWYRQILGQKVEFLVSFYNNEISEKSEIFDDQFSVERPDGSNFTLKIRSTKLEDSAMYFCASSRDSPSVTMNTEAFFGQGTRLTVV.

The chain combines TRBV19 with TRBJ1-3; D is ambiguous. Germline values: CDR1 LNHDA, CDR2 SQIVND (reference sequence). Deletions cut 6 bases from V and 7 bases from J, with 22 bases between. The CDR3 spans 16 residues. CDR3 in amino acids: CASSLQYTGSWNTIYF. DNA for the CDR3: TGTGCCAGTAGCCTGCAATACACCGGGAGTTGGAACACCATATATTTT.

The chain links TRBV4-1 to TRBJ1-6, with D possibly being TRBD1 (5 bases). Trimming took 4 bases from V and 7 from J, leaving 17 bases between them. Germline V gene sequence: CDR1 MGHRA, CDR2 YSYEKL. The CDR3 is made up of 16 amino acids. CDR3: CASSPPAGAGNSPLHF. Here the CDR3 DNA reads TGCGCCAGCAGCCCACCGGCTGGGGCAGGGAATTCACCCCTCCACTTT.

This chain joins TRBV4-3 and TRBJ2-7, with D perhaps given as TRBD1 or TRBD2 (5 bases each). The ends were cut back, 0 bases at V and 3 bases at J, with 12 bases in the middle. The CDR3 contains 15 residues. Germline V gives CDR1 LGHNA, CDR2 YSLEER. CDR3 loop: CASSQDRGADYEQYF. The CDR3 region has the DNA TGCGCCAGCAGCCAAGATCGAGGGGCCGACTACGAGCAGTACTTC.

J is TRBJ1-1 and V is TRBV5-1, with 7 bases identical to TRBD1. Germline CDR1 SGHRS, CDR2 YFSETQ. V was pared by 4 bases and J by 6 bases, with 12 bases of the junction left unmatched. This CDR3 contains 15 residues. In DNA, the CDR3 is TGCGCCAGCAGCGGATCCCGGGACAGTCCCCCTGAAGCTTTCTTT. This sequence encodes CASSGSRDSPPEAFF.

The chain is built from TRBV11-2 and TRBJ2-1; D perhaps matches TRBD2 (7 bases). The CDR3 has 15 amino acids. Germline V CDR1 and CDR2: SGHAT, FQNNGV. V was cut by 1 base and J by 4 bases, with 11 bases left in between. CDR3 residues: CASSLGRGPYNEQFF. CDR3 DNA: TGTGCCAGCAGCTTAGGGCGGGGGCCGTACAATGAGCAGTTCTTC.

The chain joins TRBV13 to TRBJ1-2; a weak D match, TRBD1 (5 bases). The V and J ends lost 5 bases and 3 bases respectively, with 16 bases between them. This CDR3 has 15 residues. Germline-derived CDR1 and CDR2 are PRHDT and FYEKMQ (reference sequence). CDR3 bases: TGTGCCAGCAGCAATAGGGACGGCGGGGACTATGGCTACACCTTC. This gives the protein CASSNRDGGDYGYTF.

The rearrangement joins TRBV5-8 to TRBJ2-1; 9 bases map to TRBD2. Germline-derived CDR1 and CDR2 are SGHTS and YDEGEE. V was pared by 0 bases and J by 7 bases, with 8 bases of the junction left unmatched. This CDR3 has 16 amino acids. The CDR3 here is CASSLAWLRGGNEQFF. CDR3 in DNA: TGTGCCAGCAGCTTGGCCTGGTTGCGGGGGGGAAATGAGCAGTTCTTC.

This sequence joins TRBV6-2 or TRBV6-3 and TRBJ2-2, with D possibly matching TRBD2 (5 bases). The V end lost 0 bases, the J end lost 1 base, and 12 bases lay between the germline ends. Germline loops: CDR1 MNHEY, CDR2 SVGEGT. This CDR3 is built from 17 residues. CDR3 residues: CASSYSPEGRNTGELFF. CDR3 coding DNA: TGTGCCAGCAGTTACTCCCCCGAGGGCAGGAACACCGGGGAGCTGTTTTTT.

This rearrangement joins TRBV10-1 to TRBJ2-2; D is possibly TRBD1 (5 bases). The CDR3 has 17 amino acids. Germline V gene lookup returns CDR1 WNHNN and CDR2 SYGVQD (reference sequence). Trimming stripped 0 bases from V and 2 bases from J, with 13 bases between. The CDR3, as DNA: TGCGCCAGCAGTGAGTCGACCAGGGCTCCCAACACCGGGGAGCTGTTTTTT. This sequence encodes CASSESTRAPNTGELFF.

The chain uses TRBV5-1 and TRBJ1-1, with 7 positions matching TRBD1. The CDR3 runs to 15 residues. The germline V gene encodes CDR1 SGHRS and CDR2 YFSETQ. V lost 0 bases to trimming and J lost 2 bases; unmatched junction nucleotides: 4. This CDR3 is CASSLDDRVNTEAFF. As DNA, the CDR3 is TGCGCCAGCAGCTTGGACGACAGGGTAAACACTGAAGCTTTCTTT.

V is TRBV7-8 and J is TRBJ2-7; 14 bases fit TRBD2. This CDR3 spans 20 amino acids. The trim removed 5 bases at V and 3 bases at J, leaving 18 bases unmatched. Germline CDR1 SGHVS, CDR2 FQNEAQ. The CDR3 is CASSDRRTSGGPRRDYEQYF. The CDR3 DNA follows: TGTGCCAGCAGCGATAGAAGGACTAGCGGGGGGCCTAGGCGGGACTACGAGCAGTACTTC.

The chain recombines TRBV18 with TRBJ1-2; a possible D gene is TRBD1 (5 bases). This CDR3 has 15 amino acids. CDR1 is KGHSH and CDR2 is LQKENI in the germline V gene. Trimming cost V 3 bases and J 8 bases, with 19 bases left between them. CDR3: CASSPSGSRGSGYTF. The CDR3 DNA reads TGTGCCAGCTCACCTTCTGGCTCACGGGGGTCCGGCTACACCTTC.

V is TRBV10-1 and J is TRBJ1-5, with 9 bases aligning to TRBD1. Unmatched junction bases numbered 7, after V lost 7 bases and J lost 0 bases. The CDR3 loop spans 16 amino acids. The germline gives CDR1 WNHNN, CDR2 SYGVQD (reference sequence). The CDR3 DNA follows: TGCGCCAGCAACGAACAGGGGGCCGGTAGCAATCAGCCCCAGCATTTT. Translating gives CASNEQGAGSNQPQHF.

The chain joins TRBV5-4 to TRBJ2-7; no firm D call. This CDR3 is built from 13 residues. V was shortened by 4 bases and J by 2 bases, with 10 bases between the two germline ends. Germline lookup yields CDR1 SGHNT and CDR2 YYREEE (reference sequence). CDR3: CASSRPLAYEQYF. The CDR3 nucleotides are TGTGCCAGCAGCCGACCCCTCGCCTACGAGCAGTACTTC.

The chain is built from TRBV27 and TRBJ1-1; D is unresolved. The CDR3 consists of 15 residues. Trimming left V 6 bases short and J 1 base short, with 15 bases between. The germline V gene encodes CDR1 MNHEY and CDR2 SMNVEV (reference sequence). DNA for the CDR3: TGTGCCAGCAGGGGCGGAGGGAGGGCGAACACTGAAGCTTTCTTT. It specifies CASRGGGRANTEAFF.

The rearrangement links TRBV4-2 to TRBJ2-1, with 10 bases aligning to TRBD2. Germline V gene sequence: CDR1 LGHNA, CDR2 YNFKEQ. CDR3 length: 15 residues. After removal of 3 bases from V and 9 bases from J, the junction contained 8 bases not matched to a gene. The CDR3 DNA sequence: TGTGCCAGCAGCCAGGGAGCGGGGGGGCACGGTGAGCAGTTCTTC. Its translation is CASSQGAGGHGEQFF.

This chain's CDR3 is CASSSGQGVEKQPQHF. The CDR3 region has the DNA TGTGCCAGCAGTTCCGGACAGGGGGTGGAAAAACAGCCCCAGCATTTT. This sequence joins TRBV6-6 and TRBJ1-5, with 10 bases fitting TRBD1. V gave up 4 bases and J gave up 7 bases; unmatched junction bases: 10. Germline V gives CDR1 MNHNY, CDR2 SVGAGI (reference sequence). The CDR3 runs 16 residues.

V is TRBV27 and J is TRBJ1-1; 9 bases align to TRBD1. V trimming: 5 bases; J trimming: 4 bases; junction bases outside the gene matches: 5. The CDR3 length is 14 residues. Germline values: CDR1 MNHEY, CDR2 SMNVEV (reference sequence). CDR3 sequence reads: CASSKGQGGTEAFF. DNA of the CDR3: TGTGCCAGCAGTAAGGGACAGGGAGGCACTGAAGCTTTCTTT.

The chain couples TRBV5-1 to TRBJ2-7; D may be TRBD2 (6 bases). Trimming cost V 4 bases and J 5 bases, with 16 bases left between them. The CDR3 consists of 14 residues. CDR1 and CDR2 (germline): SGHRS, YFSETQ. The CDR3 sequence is CASSLETSVDEQYF. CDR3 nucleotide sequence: TGCGCCAGCAGCCTTGAGACTAGTGTCGACGAGCAGTACTTC.

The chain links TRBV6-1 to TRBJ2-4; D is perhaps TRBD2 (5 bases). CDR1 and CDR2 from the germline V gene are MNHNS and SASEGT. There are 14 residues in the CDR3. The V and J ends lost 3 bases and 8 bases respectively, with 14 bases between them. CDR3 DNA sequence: TGTGCCAGCAGTGAGAGGAGAGGGTTGGACATTCAGTACTTC. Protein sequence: CASSERRGLDIQYF.

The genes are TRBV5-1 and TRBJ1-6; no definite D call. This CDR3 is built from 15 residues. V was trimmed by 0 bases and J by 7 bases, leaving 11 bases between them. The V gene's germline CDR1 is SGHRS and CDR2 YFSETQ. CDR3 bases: TGCGCCAGCAGCTTGGGACCGTACTCCAATTCACCCCTCCACTTT. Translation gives CASSLGPYSNSPLHF. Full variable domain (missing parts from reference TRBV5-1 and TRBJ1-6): KAGVTQTPRYLIKTRGQQVTLSCSPISGHRSVSWYQQTPGQGLQFLFEYFSETQRNKGNFPGRFSGRQFSNSRSEMNVSTLELGDSALYLCASSLGPYSNSPLHFGNGTRLTVT.

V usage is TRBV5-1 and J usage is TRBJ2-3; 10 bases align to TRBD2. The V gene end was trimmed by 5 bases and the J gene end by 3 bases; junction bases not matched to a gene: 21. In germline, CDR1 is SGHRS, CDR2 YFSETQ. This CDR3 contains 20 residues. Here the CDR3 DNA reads TGCGCCAGCAGGGGTTTGGGACAGAAAAAGCGGGGGGGCCTAACAGATACGCAGTATTTT. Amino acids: CASRGLGQKKRGGLTDTQYF.